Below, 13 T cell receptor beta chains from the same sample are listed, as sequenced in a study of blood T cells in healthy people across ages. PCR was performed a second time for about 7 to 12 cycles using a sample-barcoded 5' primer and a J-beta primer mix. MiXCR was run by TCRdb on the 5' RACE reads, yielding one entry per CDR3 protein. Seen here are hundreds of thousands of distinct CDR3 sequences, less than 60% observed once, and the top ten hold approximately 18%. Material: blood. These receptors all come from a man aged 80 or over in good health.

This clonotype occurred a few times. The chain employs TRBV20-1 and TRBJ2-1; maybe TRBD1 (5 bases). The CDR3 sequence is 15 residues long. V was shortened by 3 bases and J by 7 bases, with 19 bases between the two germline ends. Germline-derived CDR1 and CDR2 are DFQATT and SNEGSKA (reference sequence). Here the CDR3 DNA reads TGCAGTGCTAGCTCACATCTAGGGGTTGTGAATGAGCAGTTCTTC. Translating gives CSASSHLGVVNEQFF.

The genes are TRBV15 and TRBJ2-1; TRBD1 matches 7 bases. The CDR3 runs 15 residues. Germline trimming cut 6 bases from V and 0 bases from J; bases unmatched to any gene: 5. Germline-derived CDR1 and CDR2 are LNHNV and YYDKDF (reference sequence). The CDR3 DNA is TGTGCCACCAGTTGGGGGACAGCCTCCTACAATGAGCAGTTCTTC. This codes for CATSWGTASYNEQFF.

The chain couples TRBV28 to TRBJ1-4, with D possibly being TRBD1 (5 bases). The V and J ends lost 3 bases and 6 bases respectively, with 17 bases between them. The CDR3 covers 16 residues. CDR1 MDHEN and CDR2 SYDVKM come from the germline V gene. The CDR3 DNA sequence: TGTGCCAGCAGTTTCCCGAACAGGAGACGCGATGAAAAACTGTTTTTT. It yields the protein CASSFPNRRRDEKLFF.

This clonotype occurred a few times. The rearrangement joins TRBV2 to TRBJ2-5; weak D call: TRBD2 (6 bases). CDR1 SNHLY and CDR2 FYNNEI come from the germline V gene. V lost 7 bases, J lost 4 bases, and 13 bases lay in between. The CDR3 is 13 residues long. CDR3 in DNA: TGTGCCAGCAAACCTGACGGGGGAGAGACCCAGTACTTC. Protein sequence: CASKPDGGETQYF.

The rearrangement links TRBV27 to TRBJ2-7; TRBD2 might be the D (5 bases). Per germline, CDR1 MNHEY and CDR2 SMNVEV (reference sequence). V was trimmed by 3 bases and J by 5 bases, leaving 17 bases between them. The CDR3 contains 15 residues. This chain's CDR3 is CASSLSWTASNEQYF. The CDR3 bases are TGTGCCAGCAGTTTGTCTTGGACTGCCAGCAACGAGCAGTACTTC.

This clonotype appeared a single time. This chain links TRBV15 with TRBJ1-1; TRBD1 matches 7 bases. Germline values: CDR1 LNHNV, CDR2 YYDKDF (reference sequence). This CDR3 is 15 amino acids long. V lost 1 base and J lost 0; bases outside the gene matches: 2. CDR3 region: CATSRGQGLNTEAFF. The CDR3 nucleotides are TGTGCCACCAGCAGAGGACAGGGTTTGAACACTGAAGCTTTCTTT.

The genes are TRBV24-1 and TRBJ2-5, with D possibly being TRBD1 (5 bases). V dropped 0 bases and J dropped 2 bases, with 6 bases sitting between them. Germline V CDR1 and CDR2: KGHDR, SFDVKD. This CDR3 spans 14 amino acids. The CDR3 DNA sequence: TGTGCCACCAGTGATTTGCGACAGCAAGAGACCCAGTACTTC. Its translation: CATSDLRQQETQYF.

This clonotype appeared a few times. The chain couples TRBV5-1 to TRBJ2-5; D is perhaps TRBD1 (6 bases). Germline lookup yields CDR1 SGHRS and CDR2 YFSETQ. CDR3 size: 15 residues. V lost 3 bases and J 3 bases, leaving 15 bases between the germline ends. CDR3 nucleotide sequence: TGCGCCAGCAGCTCTATCCTCGCAGGGGAAGAGACCCAGTACTTC. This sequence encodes CASSSILAGEETQYF.

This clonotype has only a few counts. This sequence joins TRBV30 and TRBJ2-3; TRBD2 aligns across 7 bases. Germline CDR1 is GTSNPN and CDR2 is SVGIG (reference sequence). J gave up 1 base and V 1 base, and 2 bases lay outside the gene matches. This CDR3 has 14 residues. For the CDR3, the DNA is TGTGCCTGGAGTGAAAGCGGGGGCACAGATACGCAGTATTTT. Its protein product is CAWSESGGTDTQYF.

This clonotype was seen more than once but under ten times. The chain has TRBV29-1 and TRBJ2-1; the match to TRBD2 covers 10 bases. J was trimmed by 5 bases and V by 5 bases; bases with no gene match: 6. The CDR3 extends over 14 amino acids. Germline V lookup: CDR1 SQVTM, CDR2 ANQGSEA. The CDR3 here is CSVPKAGGNNEQFF. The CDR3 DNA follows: TGCAGCGTTCCGAAAGCGGGAGGGAACAATGAGCAGTTCTTC.

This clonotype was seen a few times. The CDR3 sequence is CSVGGGNNEQFF. CDR3 nucleotide sequence: TGCAGCGTAGGCGGGGGGAATAATGAGCAGTTCTTC. This chain links TRBV29-1 with TRBJ2-1; 8 bases map to TRBD2. The CDR3 consists of 12 residues. The J segment lost 7 bases and the V segment lost 6 bases, leaving 5 bases of the junction unmatched. CDR1 is SQVTM, CDR2 ANQGSEA, per germline.

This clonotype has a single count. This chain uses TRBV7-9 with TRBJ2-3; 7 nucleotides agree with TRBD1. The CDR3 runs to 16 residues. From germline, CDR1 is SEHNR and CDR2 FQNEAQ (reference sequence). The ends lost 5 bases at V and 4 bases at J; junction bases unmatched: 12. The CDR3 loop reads CASSATGAGGADTQYF. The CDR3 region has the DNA TGTGCCAGCAGCGCAACAGGGGCTGGCGGTGCAGATACGCAGTATTTT.

The CDR3 loop reads CASSLGTDNEKLFF. The CDR3 DNA reads as TGTGCCAGCAGCTTAGGGACAGATAATGAAAAACTGTTTTTT. This chain joins TRBV7-9 and TRBJ1-4; possibly TRBD1 for D (6 bases). The CDR3 sequence is 14 residues long. The V end was cut by 1 base, the J end by 4 bases, with 7 bases between. CDR1 SEHNR and CDR2 FQNEAQ come from the germline V gene (reference sequence).